A selection of T cell receptor beta chains follows, all from one sample in a study of blood T cell repertoires in COVID-19. TCRdb keeps only in-frame clones here, not all; method: immunoSEQ multiplex PCR. The sample shows approximately 140,000 clones, roughly 90% of them seen only once. The sample comprised peripheral blood. The receptor set was obtained from a human donor in a cohort sampled during active COVID-19. The CDR3 runs from the conserved cysteine through the conserved F or W. D genes are given only for firm matches. The size field is filled for only some rows; it gives once, few, many or a size class.

NA,TRBJ1-5,TRBV30,few,CAWSGLSDAAQHF,TGTGCCTGGAGCGGCTTATCCGATGCGGCCCAGCATTTT
TRBD2,TRBJ2-3,TRBV7-2,NA,CASSFGREVGDTQYF,TGTGCCAGCAGCTTCGGGCGGGAGGTTGGAGATACGCAGTATTTT
NA,TRBJ1-6,TRBV19,NA,CASSIAAGDNSPLHF,TGTGCCAGTAGTATAGCCGCAGGGGATAATTCACCCCTCCACTTT
TRBD1,TRBJ1-3,TRBV19,NA,CASSIQGARNTIYF,TGTGCCAGTAGTATCCAGGGGGCCAGGAACACCATATATTTT
NA,TRBJ2-2,TRBV14,NA,CASSQDPQNTGELFF,TGTGCCAGCAGCCAAGACCCCCAGAACACCGGGGAGCTGTTTTTT
NA,TRBJ2-3,TRBV10-1,NA,CASSDPRSGTDTQYF,TGCGCCAGCAGTGATCCGCGTAGCGGCACAGATACGCAGTATTTT
NA,TRBJ1-1,TRBV4-3,NA,CASSQDHRSAAEAFF,TGCGCCAGCAGCCAAGATCACCGGTCCGCGGCTGAAGCTTTCTTT
TRBD2,TRBJ2-7,TRBV2,NA,CASMAGLAYEQYF,TGTGCCAGCATGGCCGGACTAGCTTACGAGCAGTACTTC
NA,TRBJ2-7,TRBV3-1/TRBV3-2,NA,CASSLAATYEQYF,TGTGCCAGCAGTCTAGCTGCGACTTACGAGCAGTACTTC
NA,TRBJ2-5,TRBV5-1,once,CASSLVGGQETQYF,TGCGCCAGCAGCTTGGTCGGAGGGCAAGAGACCCAGTACTTC
TRBD1,TRBJ1-6,TRBV11-2,NA,CASSFRGDSPLHF,TGTGCCAGCAGCTTCAGGGGGGATTCACCCCTCCACTTT
NA,TRBJ2-3,TRBV21-1,NA,CASSIADTQYF,TGTGCCAGCAGCATCGCAGATACGCAGTATTTT
NA,TRBJ2-5,TRBV7-3,NA,CASSSKTGKGETQYF,TGTGCCAGCAGTTCGAAGACCGGGAAGGGAGAGACCCAGTACTTC
TRBD1,TRBJ2-7,TRBV30,NA,CASVRDRGREQYF,TGTGCCAGTGTAAGGGACAGGGGGCGAGAGCAGTACTTC
TRBD1,TRBJ1-2,TRBV7-3,NA,CASSSLGQGAQTF,TGTGCCAGCAGCTCGCTGGGACAGGGGGCGCAGACCTTC
NA,TRBJ2-3,TRBV28,NA,CASSSQAYPTTDTQYF,TGTGCCAGCAGTTCACAGGCTTACCCTACCACAGATACGCAGTATTTT
TRBD1,TRBJ1-6,TRBV5-1,NA,CASSLGDGTGGYNSPLHF,TGCGCCAGCAGCTTGGGCGATGGGACAGGGGGCTATAATTCACCCCTCCACTTT